This is a list of T cell receptor beta chains from one sample in a study of identifying expanded T cells in peripheral blood. Libraries were prepared by immunoSEQ multiplex PCR; TCRdb keeps only in-frame clonotypes and omits some of them. The sample lists 50,000 to 70,000 clones, 70% to 90% seen once, with just over 4.5% in the top ten. The sequencing input was blood. These receptors originate from a person between 18 and 75 years old in good health. Each CDR3 is given with its conserved first and last residue. A D gene is named only where the DNA matches it firmly. Clone size appears in some rows only: once, few, many, or a class for an expanded clone.

>.|TRBJ1-4|TRBV28|14|.
TGTGCCAGCAGTCAGAAGCGGGATAATGAAAAACTGTTTTTT
CASSQKRDNEKLFF
>.|TRBJ1-5|TRBV28|14|.
TGTGCCAGCAAACGGGGGGCGGACAATCAGCCCCAGCATTTT
CASKRGADNQPQHF
>.|TRBJ2-3|TRBV6-5|13|.
TGTGCCAGCCAGTGGAGGCCCACAGATACGCAGTATTTT
CASQWRPTDTQYF
>.|TRBJ2-1|TRBV27|15|.
TGTGCCAGCAGTCTTTACCGGGGATCCTACAATGAGCAGTTCTTC
CASSLYRGSYNEQFF
>.|TRBJ2-1|TRBV4-2|13|.
TGTGCCAGCAGCCAAGCCCTGGCCAATGAGCAGTTCTTC
CASSQALANEQFF
>.|TRBJ2-2|TRBV11-3|15|.
TGTGCCAGCAGTTACGGTTTCGGGAACACCGGGGAGCTGTTTTTT
CASSYGFGNTGELFF
>.|TRBJ1-5|TRBV7-8|14|.
TGTGCCAGCAGCCCAGAACACGGAGATCAGCCCCAGCATTTT
CASSPEHGDQPQHF
>.|TRBJ2-7|TRBV5-1|12|.
TGCGCCAGCAGCTTACAGGGAAACGAGCAGTACTTC
CASSLQGNEQYF
>.|TRBJ2-7|TRBV21-1|12|few
TGTGCCAGCGTGGTCCTAACCTACGAGCAGTACTTC
CASVVLTYEQYF
>.|TRBJ1-2|TRBV5-1|12|.
TGCGCCAGCAGCGACGGACACTATGGCTACACCTTC
CASSDGHYGYTF
>.|TRBJ2-2|TRBV7-9|13|.
TGTGCCAGCAGATCGATCCTTGGCGGGGAGCTGTTTTTT
CASRSILGGELFF
>.|TRBJ2-2|TRBV9|16|once
TGTGCCAGCAGCGAGGCGGGTTACCGAAACACCGGGGAGCTGTTTTTT
CASSEAGYRNTGELFF
>.|TRBJ2-3|TRBV11-2|15|.
TGTGCCAGCAGCTTAGTTGGGGACGGTTCAGATACGCAGTATTTT
CASSLVGDGSDTQYF
>.|TRBJ1-1|TRBV5-1|14|.
TGCGCCAGCAGGAGGGTACCGGGGGGCACTGAAGCTTTCTTT
CASRRVPGGTEAFF
>.|TRBJ1-1|TRBV6-5|14|.
TGTGCCAGCACCCGGTCAGGGGTTGGCACTGAAGCTTTCTTT
CASTRSGVGTEAFF
>.|TRBJ2-3|TRBV4-1|17|.
TGCGCCAGCAGCCGGGGGAAGGGACCTGGGGGTGGAGATACGCAGTATTTT
CASSRGKGPGGGDTQYF
>.|TRBJ2-1|TRBV9|14|.
TGTGCCAGCAGCGGTAGCGGAACTTACAATGAGCAGTTCTTC
CASSGSGTYNEQFF
>.|TRBJ2-5|TRBV7-9|12|.
TGTGCCAGCAGCCCGAGCGGAGAGACCCAGTACTTC
CASSPSGETQYF